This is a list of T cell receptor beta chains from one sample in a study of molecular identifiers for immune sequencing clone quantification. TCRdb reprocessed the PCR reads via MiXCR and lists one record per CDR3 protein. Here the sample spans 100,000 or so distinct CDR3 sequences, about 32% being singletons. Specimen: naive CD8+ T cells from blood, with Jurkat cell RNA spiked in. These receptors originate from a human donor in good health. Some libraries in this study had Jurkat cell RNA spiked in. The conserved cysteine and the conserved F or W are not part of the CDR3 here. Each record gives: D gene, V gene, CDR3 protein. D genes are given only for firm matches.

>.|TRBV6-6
ASSYPRDRSYNEQF
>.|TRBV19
ASSGGAPWEQY
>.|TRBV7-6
ASSSGDSNQPQH
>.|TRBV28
ASSSNRDRETQY
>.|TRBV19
ASTRSNTGELF
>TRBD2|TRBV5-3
ARSKQTSVADNEQF
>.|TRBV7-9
ASSLAREYEQY
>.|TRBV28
ASSSQGSDTQY
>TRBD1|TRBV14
ASSQGTGTYEQY
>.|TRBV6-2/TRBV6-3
ASTLVGTGGLF
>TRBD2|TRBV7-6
ASSARLAQETQY
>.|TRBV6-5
ASRIGGGTEAF
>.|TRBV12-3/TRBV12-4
ASSPSPGNTEAF
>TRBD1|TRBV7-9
ASSLIGTGQETQY
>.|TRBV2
ASLRGSTDTQY
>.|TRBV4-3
ARSQAFTGSEQY
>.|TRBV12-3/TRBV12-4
ASSPLLTGSETQY
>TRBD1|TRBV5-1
ASSTGQGADTQY
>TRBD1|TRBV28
ASSYRGSKTQS
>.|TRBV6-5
AGSYAGGSYEQY
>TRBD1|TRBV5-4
ASSVGTAPFS
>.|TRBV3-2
ASMTTGGNTEAF
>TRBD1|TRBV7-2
ASSFGTVDREETQY
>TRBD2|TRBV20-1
SARKKPGLADSYERY
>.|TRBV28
ASSFPPSYEQY
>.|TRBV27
ASGLQGSNQPQH
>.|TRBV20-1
SAKEGLAYYNEQF
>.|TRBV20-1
SARDPGFPSGANVLT
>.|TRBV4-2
ASSQVPGTVEKLF
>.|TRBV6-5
ASKTGGEELF
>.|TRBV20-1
SASNRGFGYEQY